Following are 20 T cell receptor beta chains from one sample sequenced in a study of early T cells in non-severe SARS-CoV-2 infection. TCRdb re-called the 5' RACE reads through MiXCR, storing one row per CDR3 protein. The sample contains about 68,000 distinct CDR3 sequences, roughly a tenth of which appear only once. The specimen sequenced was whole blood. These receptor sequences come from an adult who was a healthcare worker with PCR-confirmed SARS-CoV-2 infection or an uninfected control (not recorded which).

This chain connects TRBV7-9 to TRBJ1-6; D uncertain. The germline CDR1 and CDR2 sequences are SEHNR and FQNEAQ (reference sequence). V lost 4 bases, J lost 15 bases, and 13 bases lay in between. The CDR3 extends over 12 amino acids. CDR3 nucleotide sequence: TGTGCCAGCAGCTCCCCGGGAGGGATCCTCCACTTT. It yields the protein CASSSPGGILHF.

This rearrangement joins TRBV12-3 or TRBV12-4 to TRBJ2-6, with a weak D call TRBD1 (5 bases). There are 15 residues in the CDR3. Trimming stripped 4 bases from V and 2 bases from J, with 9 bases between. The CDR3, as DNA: TGTGCCAGCAGTTCACGGACAACTGGGGCCAACGTCCTGACTTTC. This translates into CASSSRTTGANVLTF.

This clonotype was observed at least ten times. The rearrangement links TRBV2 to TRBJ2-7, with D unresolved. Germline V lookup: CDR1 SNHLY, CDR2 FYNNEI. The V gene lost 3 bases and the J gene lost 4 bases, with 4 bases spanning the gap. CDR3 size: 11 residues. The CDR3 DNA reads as TGTGCCAGCAGTGAGGGGTACGAGCAGTACTTC. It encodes CASSEGYEQYF.

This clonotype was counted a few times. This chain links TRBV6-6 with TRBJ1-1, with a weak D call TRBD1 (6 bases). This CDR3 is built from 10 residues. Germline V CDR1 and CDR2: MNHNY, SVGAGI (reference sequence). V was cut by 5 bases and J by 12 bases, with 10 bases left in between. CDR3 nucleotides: TGTGCCAGCAGTAACAGGGTCACTTTCTTT. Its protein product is CASSNRVTFF.

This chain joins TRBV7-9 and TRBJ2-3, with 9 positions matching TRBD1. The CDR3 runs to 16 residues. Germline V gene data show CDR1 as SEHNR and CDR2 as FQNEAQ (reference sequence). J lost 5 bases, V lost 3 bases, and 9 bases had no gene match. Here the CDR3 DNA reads TGTGCCAGCAGCTTGGGACCGGGACAGGGTATAGATACGCAGTATTTT. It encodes CASSLGPGQGIDTQYF.

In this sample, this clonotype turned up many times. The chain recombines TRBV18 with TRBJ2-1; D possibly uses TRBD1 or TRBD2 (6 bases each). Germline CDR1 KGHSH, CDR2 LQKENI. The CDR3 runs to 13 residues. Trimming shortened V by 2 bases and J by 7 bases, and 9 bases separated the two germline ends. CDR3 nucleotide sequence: TGTGCCAGCTCACCAAGGGGGGCAAATGAGCAGTTCTTC. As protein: CASSPRGANEQFF.

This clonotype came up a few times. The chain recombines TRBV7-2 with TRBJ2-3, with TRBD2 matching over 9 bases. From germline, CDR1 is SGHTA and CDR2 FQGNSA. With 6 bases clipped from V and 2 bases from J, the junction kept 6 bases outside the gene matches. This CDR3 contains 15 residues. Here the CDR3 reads CASRALAGTTDTQYF. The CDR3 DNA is TGTGCCAGCAGGGCCCTAGCGGGGACCACAGATACGCAGTATTTT. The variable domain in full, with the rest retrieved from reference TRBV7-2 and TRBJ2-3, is GAGVSQSPSNKVTEKGKDVELRCDPISGHTALYWYRQSLGQGLEFLIYFQGNSAPDKSGLPSDRFSAERTGGSVSTLTIQRTQQEDSAVYLCASRALAGTTDTQYFGPGTRLTVL.

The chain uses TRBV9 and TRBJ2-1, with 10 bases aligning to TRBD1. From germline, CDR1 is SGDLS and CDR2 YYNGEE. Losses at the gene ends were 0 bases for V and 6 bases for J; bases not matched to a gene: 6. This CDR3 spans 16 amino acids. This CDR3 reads CASSVGGTGDRNEQFF. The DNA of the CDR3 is TGTGCCAGCAGCGTAGGCGGGACAGGGGATCGCAATGAGCAGTTCTTC.

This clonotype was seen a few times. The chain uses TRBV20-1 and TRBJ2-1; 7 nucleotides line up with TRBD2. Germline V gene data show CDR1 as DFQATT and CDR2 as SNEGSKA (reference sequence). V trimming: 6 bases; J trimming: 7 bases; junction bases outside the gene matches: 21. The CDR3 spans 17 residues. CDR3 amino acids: CSAPSAGEYPIGNEQFF. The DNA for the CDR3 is TGCAGTGCCCCCTCGGCGGGAGAATATCCCATAGGGAATGAGCAGTTCTTC.

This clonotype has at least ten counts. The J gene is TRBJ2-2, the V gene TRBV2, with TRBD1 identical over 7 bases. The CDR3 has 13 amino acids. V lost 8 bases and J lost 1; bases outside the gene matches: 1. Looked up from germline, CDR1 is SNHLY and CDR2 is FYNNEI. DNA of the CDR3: TGTGCCAGCGGACAGGAGAACACCGGGGAGCTGTTTTTT. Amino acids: CASGQENTGELFF.

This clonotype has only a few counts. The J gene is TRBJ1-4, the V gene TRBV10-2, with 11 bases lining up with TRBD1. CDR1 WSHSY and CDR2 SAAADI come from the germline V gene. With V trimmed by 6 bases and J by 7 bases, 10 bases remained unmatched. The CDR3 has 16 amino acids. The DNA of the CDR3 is TGCGCCAGCAGCGTTCGTCCGGGACAGGGGGGTGAAAAACTGTTTTTT. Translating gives CASSVRPGQGGEKLFF.

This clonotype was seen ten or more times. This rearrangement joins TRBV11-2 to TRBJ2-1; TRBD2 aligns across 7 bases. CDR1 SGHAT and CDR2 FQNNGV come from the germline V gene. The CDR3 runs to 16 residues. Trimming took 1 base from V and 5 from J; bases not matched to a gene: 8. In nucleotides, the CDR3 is TGTGCCAGCAGCTTAGTGGGCGGGAGCACGAACAATGAGCAGTTCTTC. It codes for CASSLVGGSTNNEQFF.

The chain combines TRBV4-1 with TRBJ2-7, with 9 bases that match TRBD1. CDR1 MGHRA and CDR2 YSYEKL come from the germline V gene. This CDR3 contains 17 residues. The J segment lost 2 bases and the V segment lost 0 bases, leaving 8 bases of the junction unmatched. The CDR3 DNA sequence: TGCGCCAGCAGCCAAGACCCCGGGACAGGGTCGGCCTACGAGCAGTACTTC. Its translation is CASSQDPGTGSAYEQYF.

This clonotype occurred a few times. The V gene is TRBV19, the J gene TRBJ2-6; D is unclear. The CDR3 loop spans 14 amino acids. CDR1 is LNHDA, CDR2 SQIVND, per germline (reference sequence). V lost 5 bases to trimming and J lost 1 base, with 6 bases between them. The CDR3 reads CASSQQSGANVLTF. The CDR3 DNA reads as TGTGCCAGTAGTCAACAGTCTGGGGCCAACGTCCTGACTTTC.

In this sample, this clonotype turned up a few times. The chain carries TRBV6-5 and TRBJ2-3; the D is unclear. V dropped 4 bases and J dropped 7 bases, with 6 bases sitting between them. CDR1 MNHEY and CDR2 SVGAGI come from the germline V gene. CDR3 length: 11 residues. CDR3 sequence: CASSSSHTQYF. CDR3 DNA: TGTGCCAGCAGTTCCAGCCATACGCAGTATTTT.

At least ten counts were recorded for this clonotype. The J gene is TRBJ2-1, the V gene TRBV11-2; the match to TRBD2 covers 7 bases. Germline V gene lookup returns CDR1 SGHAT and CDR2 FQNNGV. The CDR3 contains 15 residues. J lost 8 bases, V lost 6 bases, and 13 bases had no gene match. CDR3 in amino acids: CASSWSPGTTDEQFF. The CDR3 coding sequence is TGTGCCAGCAGTTGGTCCCCCGGGACTACTGATGAGCAGTTCTTC.

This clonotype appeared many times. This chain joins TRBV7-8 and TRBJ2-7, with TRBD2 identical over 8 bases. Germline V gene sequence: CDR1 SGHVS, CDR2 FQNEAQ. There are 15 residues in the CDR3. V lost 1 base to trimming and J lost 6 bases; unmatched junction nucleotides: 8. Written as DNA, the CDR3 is TGTGCCAGCAGCTTAGACCAGCGGGAGATCGGCGAGCAGTACTTC. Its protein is CASSLDQREIGEQYF.

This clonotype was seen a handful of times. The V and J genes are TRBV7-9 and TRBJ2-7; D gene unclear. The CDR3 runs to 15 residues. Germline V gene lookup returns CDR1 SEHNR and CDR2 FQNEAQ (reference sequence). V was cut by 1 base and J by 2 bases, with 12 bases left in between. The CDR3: CASSLVVDGTYEQYF. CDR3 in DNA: TGTGCCAGCAGCTTAGTAGTGGACGGAACCTACGAGCAGTACTTC.

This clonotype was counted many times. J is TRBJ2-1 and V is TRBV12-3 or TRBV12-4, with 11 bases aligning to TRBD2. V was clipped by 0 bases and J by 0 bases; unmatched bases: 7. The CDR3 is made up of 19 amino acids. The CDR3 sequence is CASSLATSGIRRSYNEQFF. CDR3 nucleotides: TGTGCCAGCAGTTTAGCGACTAGCGGGATCCGACGCTCCTACAATGAGCAGTTCTTC.

Here the CDR3 DNA reads TGCGCCAGCAGCCAACTGACCGGGGGGTATAATTCACCCCTCCACTTT. Translated: CASSQLTGGYNSPLHF. This chain uses TRBV4-3 with TRBJ1-6; maybe TRBD1 (5 bases). Germline V gene data show CDR1 as LGHNA and CDR2 as YSLEER. CDR3 length: 16 residues. Trimming removed 2 bases at V and 4 bases at J, with 12 bases between.